This TCR beta chain emerged from a study of cytotoxic CD8 clonotypes in ibrutinib-treated CLL. Study context: Among responders, roughly 25 were partial and 2 complete; after median 68 months, around 14 stayed remitted and some 12 progressed. Productive templates per sample averaged almost 260,000; productive rearrangements, some 99,000. Study-wide points: Clonality went higher at ibrutinib response and then dropped back toward baseline at progression.

A word on this clone: Its antigen is currently unknown.

This table comes from immunoSEQ multiplex PCR, and its TCRdb copy is limited to in-frame clones, with some not included. The sample records more than 110,000 clones, 75% to 95% being singletons. Germline V lookup: CDR1 SGHTA, CDR2 FQGTGA. This CDR3 comprises 16 residues. V lost 5 bases and J 3 bases, leaving 18 bases between the germline ends. From cryopreserved PBMCs came approximately 1.9 micrograms of genomic DNA used for TCR beta libraries. The sequence derives from a human donor with chronic lymphocytic leukemia. The sequences come from PBMCs, collected after 12 months of ibrutinib treatment. V and J are TRBV7-3 and TRBJ2-3; possibly TRBD2 for D (5 bases). The CDR3 spells CASSPNGVAATDTQYF. The CDR3 DNA reads TGTGCCAGCAGCCCCAACGGGGTAGCCGCTACAGATACGCAGTATTTT.